This record covers a single TCR beta chain. What it binds is unknown. The data stem from a study of lymphopenia after photon versus proton radiotherapy. Clones were read by immunoSEQ multiplex PCR, and TCRdb kept only the in-frame ones, dropping some. The sample carries around 12,000 clones, 88% recorded once. The CDR3 runs to 15 residues. CDR1 SNHLY and CDR2 FYNNEI come from the germline V gene. The V gene lost 3 bases and the J gene lost 9 bases, with 18 bases spanning the gap. Findings and limits, study-wide: After the lymphocyte nadir, photon-treated repertoires showed oligoclonal expansion, especially of CD8+ Temra cells. In patients who died, overall survival fell as post-nadir TCR diversity dropped more. Under photons, naive T cells and diversity fell while effector/memory populations rose. Only patients who died were analyzed for survival; proton advantage is unproven.

The TCR comes from a man aged 55-75 years with pancreatic cancer. This material consisted of peripheral blood, taken from a patient treated with photon-based radiotherapy. The chain couples TRBV2 to TRBJ2-1; TRBD1 or TRBD2 may be the D gene (5 bases each). The CDR3 DNA sequence: TGTGCCAGCAGTGACCGGGACCCCCGGGCCACTGAGCAGTTCTTC. Its protein product is CASSDRDPRATEQFF.